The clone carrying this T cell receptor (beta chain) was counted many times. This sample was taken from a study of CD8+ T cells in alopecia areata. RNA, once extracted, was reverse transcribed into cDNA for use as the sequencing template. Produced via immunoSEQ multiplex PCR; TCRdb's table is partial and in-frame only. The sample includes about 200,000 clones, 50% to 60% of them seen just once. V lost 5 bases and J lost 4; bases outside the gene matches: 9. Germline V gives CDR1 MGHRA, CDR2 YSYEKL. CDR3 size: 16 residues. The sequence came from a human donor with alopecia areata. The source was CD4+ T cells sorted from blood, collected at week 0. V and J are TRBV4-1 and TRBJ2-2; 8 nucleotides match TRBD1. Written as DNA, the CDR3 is TGCGCCAGCAGCTTGGGGAGGACAGGGCGCACCGGGGAGCTGTTTTTT. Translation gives CASSLGRTGRTGELFF.